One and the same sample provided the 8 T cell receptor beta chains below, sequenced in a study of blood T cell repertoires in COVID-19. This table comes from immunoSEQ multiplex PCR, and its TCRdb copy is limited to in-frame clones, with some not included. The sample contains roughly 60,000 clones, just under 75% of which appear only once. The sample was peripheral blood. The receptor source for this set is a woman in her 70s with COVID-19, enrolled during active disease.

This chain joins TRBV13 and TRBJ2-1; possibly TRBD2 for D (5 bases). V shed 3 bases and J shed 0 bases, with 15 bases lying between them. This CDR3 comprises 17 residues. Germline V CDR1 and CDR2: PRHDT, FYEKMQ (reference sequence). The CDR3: CASSFQRALSSYNEQFF. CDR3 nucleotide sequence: TGTGCCAGCAGCTTTCAGAGGGCCCTTAGCTCCTACAATGAGCAGTTCTTC. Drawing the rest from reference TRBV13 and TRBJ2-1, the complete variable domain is AAGVIQSPRHLIKEKRETATLKCYPIPRHDTVYWYQQGPGQDPQFLISFYEKMQSDKGSIPDRFSAQQFSDYHSELNMSSLELGDSALYFCASSFQRALSSYNEQFFGPGTRLTVL.

The CDR3 spells CAISESSGRHTGELFF. The CDR3 coding sequence is TGTGCCATCAGTGAGTCTAGCGGGAGGCACACCGGGGAGCTGTTTTTT. This chain uses TRBV10-3 with TRBJ2-2, with 10 nucleotides matching TRBD2. V was pared by 0 bases and J by 3 bases, with 1 base of the junction left unmatched. This CDR3 is built from 16 residues. Germline assignment: CDR1 ENHRY and CDR2 SYGVKD.

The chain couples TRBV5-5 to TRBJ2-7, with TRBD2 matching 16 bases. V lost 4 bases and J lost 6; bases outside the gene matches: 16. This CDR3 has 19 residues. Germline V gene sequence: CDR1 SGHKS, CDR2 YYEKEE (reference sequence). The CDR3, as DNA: TGTGCCAGCAGCCACGACCCTAGGCGGGGACTAGCGGGGGGGAGCGAGCAGTACGTC. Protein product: CASSHDPRRGLAGGSEQYV.

The CDR3 region is CATSRAGEVGETQYF. For the CDR3, the DNA is TGTGCCACCAGCAGGGCGGGAGAGGTCGGCGAGACCCAGTACTTC. The chain uses TRBV15 and TRBJ2-5, with 7 nucleotides matching TRBD2. This CDR3 region has 15 residues. Germline lookup yields CDR1 LNHNV and CDR2 YYDKDF (reference sequence). Trimming cost V 3 bases and J 5 bases; bases outside gene matches: 9.

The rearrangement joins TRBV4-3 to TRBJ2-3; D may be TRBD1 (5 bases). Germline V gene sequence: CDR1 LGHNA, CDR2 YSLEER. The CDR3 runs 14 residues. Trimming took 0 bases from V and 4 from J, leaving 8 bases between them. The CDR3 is CASSQDLQADTQYF. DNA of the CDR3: TGCGCCAGCAGCCAAGATCTACAGGCAGATACGCAGTATTTT.

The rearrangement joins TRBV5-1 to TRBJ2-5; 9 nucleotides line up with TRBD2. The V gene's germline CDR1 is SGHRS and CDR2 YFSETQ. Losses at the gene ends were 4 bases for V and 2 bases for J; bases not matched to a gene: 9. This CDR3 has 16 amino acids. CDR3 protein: CASSPTSSGDQETQYF. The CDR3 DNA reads TGCGCCAGCAGCCCAACCTCTAGCGGGGATCAAGAGACCCAGTACTTC.

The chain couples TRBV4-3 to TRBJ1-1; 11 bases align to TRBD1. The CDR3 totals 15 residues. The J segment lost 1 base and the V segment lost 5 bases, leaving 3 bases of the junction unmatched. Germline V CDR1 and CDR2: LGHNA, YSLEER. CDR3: CASSSGQGENTEAFF. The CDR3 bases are TGCGCCAGCAGCTCGGGACAGGGGGAGAACACTGAAGCTTTCTTT.

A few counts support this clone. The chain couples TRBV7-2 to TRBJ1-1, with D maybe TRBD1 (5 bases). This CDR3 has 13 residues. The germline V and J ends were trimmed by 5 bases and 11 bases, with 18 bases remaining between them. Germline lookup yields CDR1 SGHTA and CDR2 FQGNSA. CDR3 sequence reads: CASSPTPGDRAFF. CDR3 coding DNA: TGTGCCAGCAGCCCTACCCCGGGGGATCGGGCTTTCTTT.